Shown below are 30 T cell receptor beta chains from a single sample sequenced in a study of CD8 T cells in ankylosing spondylitis. TCRdb analysed the 5' RACE reads with MiXCR anew, one entry per CDR3 protein. The repertoire consists of under 250,000 distinct CDR3 sequences, with 8% to 11% occurring once and the leading ten covering 2.6%. The sample was blood, either unsorted or a sorted T cell fraction (not recorded which). The receptor source for this set is a male donor with ankylosing spondylitis or in good health (not recorded which).

This clonotype was counted ten times or more. This chain uses TRBV6-2 or TRBV6-3 with TRBJ2-1; weak D call: TRBD2 (5 bases). This CDR3 is built from 13 residues. The V end lost 7 bases, the J end lost 3 bases, and 10 bases lay between the germline ends. Per the germline V gene, CDR1 is MNHEY and CDR2 is SVGEGT. The CDR3, as DNA: TGTGCCAGCACGGGAAGGTACTACAATGAGCAGTTCTTC. Its translation is CASTGRYYNEQFF.

This clonotype showed up many times. The chain employs TRBV10-3 and TRBJ1-6; 10 nucleotides align to TRBD1. The CDR3 contains 14 residues. Looked up from germline, CDR1 is ENHRY and CDR2 is SYGVKD. V lost 6 bases to trimming and J lost 10 bases; unmatched junction nucleotides: 6. CDR3 DNA sequence: TGTGCCATCAGCGGGACAGGGGATGAGTCACCCCTCCACTTT. Residues: CAISGTGDESPLHF.

This clonotype was recorded many times. V usage is TRBV5-1 and J usage is TRBJ1-4; D might be TRBD1 (5 bases). The CDR3 contains 14 residues. Trimming stripped 7 bases from V and 4 bases from J, with 14 bases between. CDR1 and CDR2 (germline): SGHRS, YFSETQ. This CDR3 is CASRQGRDNEKLFF. The CDR3 DNA sequence: TGCGCCAGCCGGCAGGGCAGGGATAATGAAAAACTGTTTTTT. The full variable domain, in which reference TRBV5-1 and TRBJ1-4 provide the parts outside the CDR3, is KAGVTQTPRYLIKTRGQQVTLSCSPISGHRSVSWYQQTPGQGLQFLFEYFSETQRNKGNFPGRFSGRQFSNSRSEMNVSTLELGDSALYLCASRQGRDNEKLFFGSGTQLSVL.

This clonotype was found a few times. The chain recombines TRBV7-2 with TRBJ1-2; weak D call: TRBD1 (5 bases). CDR1 is SGHTA, CDR2 FQGNSA, per germline. Trimming left V 5 bases short and J 4 bases short, with 11 bases between. The CDR3 consists of 13 residues. The CDR3 bases are TGTGCCAGCAGCCCCGACAGACCCTATGGCTACACCTTC. Translation gives CASSPDRPYGYTF.

This clonotype was counted between two and nine times. V gene TRBV7-9 combines with J gene TRBJ2-5, with D unclear. The CDR3 sequence is 15 residues long. Between the trimmed V and J ends, which lost 1 base and 3 bases, there was a span of 12 bases. Germline V gene sequence: CDR1 SEHNR, CDR2 FQNEAQ (reference sequence). The CDR3 spells CASSLGAGLEETQYF. As DNA, the CDR3 is TGTGCCAGCAGCTTAGGGGCTGGGTTGGAAGAGACCCAGTACTTC.

This clonotype showed up many times. The CDR3 bases are TGTGCCAGCAGTTCTGGGACCGCGTGGGGCAATCAGCCCCAGCATTTT. This gives the protein CASSSGTAWGNQPQHF. V is TRBV6-5 and J is TRBJ1-5; maybe TRBD1 (5 bases). Per the germline V gene, CDR1 is MNHEY and CDR2 is SVGAGI. The CDR3 is 16 amino acids. The ends were cut back, 4 bases at V and 2 bases at J, with 15 bases in the middle.

This clonotype was seen at least ten times. The chain is built from TRBV20-1 and TRBJ1-1; D uncertain. This CDR3 spans 14 amino acids. Germline CDR1 is DFQATT and CDR2 is SNEGSKA (reference sequence). V was trimmed by 4 bases and J by 0 bases, leaving 12 bases between them. CDR3 nucleotide sequence: TGCAGTGCTACGTCAGCGAGGGTGAACACTGAAGCTTTCTTT. Its translation: CSATSARVNTEAFF.

This clonotype was recorded at least ten times. The chain recombines TRBV27 with TRBJ1-1, with D perhaps TRBD1 (6 bases). The CDR3 extends over 13 amino acids. The germline gives CDR1 MNHEY, CDR2 SMNVEV (reference sequence). Trimming removed 6 bases from V and 7 bases from J, with 15 bases in between. CDR3 loop: CASRQGFVNEAFF. As DNA, the CDR3 is TGTGCCAGCAGACAGGGTTTCGTTAATGAAGCTTTCTTT.

In its sample, this clonotype was seen many times. The rearrangement joins TRBV30 to TRBJ1-2; D possibly corresponds to TRBD1 (5 bases). Trimming left V 3 bases short and J 8 bases short, with 19 bases between. The CDR3 totals 14 residues. From germline, CDR1 is GTSNPN and CDR2 SVGIG (reference sequence). DNA of the CDR3: TGTGCCTGGAGCCGGTGGCTGGGGGGAGACGGCTACACCTTC. This sequence encodes CAWSRWLGGDGYTF.

This clonotype was seen ten or more times. The chain joins TRBV2 to TRBJ1-5; tentatively, D is TRBD1 (6 bases). Germline-derived CDR1 and CDR2 are SNHLY and FYNNEI. Between the trimmed V and J ends, which lost 0 bases and 0 bases, there was a span of 6 bases. CDR3 length: 15 residues. The CDR3 loop reads CASSEADSSNQPQHF. CDR3 DNA sequence: TGTGCCAGCAGTGAAGCGGACAGTAGCAATCAGCCCCAGCATTTT. Full variable domain (missing parts from reference TRBV2 and TRBJ1-5): EPEVTQTPSHQVTQMGQEVILRCVPISNHLYFYWYRQILGQKVEFLVSFYNNEISEKSEIFDDQFSVERPDGSNFTLKIRSTKLEDSAMYFCASSEADSSNQPQHFGDGTRLSIL.

This chain joins TRBV7-2 and TRBJ2-7; D is perhaps TRBD1 (6 bases). Between the trimmed V and J ends, which lost 4 bases and 0 bases, there was a span of 10 bases. CDR3 length: 14 amino acids. Germline CDR1 is SGHTA and CDR2 is FQGNSA. In nucleotides, the CDR3 is TGTGCCAGCAGCTCCTCAGGGGTCTCCTACGAGCAGTACTTC. Its protein is CASSSSGVSYEQYF.

Many counts were recorded for this clonotype. V usage is TRBV2 and J usage is TRBJ2-6; D is uncertain. The CDR3 sequence is 15 residues long. Trimming shortened V by 4 bases and J by 0 bases, and 7 bases separated the two germline ends. Germline CDR1 reads SNHLY; CDR2 reads FYNNEI. CDR3 amino acids: CASSGTNSGANVLTF. The CDR3 nucleotides read TGTGCCAGCAGTGGCACAAACTCTGGGGCCAACGTCCTGACTTTC.

This clonotype was seen at least ten times. The chain uses TRBV6-5 and TRBJ2-1; TRBD2 aligns across 7 bases. V was clipped by 0 bases and J by 1 base; unmatched bases: 9. Germline values: CDR1 MNHEY, CDR2 SVGAGI. CDR3 length equals 18 residues. In nucleotides, the CDR3 is TGTGCCAGCAGTTACTCCCCTCTCTCTAGCGGATCCTACAATGAGCAGTTCTTC. It specifies CASSYSPLSSGSYNEQFF.

This clonotype showed up many times. The rearrangement joins TRBV15 to TRBJ2-5; 8 bases match TRBD2. V shed 0 bases, J shed 5 bases, and the junction held 11 bases outside the gene matches. From germline, CDR1 is LNHNV and CDR2 YYDKDF (reference sequence). The CDR3 totals 17 residues. CDR3 bases: TGTGCCACCAGCAGAGACGGAGCGGGAGCCCTGGGGGAGACCCAGTACTTC. Its protein product is CATSRDGAGALGETQYF.

The chain links TRBV12-3 or TRBV12-4 to TRBJ1-5; D remains unclear. The CDR3 contains 13 residues. Between the trimmed V and J ends, which lost 3 bases and 4 bases, there was a span of 7 bases. Here the CDR3 reads CASSLQENQPQHF. CDR3 sequence (DNA): TGTGCCAGCAGTTTGCAAGAGAATCAGCCCCAGCATTTT.

The rearrangement links TRBV25-1 to TRBJ1-1, with 9 positions matching TRBD1. With V trimmed by 2 bases and J by 11 bases, 12 bases remained unmatched. The CDR3 contains 15 residues. Germline V CDR1 and CDR2: MGHDK, SYGVNS. For the CDR3, the DNA is TGTGCCAGCAGTGAAGATGGGACAGGGAAGGTACGGGCTTTCTTT. Protein product: CASSEDGTGKVRAFF.

This clonotype was seen repeatedly, ten times or more. This chain joins TRBV6-1 and TRBJ2-7, with D maybe TRBD1 (6 bases). V was shortened by 5 bases and J by 0 bases, with 8 bases between the two germline ends. This CDR3 spans 13 amino acids. Germline V gene lookup returns CDR1 MNHNS and CDR2 SASEGT. The CDR3 reads CASSRDNSYEQYF. In nucleotides, the CDR3 is TGTGCCAGCAGTCGGGACAACTCCTACGAGCAGTACTTC.

The rearrangement links TRBV21-1 to TRBJ1-1. TRBV21-1 is a known pseudogene. The CDR3 is 13 amino acids. The CDR3 spells CASSLRAHTEAFF. The DNA for the CDR3 is TGTGCCAGCAGTCTAAGGGCCCACACTGAAGCTTTCTTT.

The J gene is TRBJ1-4, the V gene TRBV30; the D is unclear. Germline values: CDR1 GTSNPN, CDR2 SVGIG (reference sequence). CDR3 length: 12 amino acids. V lost 5 bases to trimming and J lost 3 bases, with 7 bases between them. CDR3 residues: CAWLGSNEKLFF. DNA of the CDR3: TGTGCCTGGTTGGGGTCTAATGAAAAACTGTTTTTT.

Ten or more counts support this clonotype. The CDR3 loop reads CASSFEASTSYGYTF. CDR3 DNA: TGTGCCAGCAGCTTTGAAGCCTCGACTTCCTATGGCTACACCTTC. This chain joins TRBV7-2 and TRBJ1-2; no clear D gene. Germline V gene data show CDR1 as SGHTA and CDR2 as FQGNSA. The V gene lost 3 bases and the J gene lost 4 bases, with 15 bases spanning the gap. The CDR3 has 15 amino acids.

This clonotype appeared a few times. The chain recombines TRBV7-9 with TRBJ2-7; possibly TRBD2 for D (6 bases). The ends were cut back, 8 bases at V and 0 bases at J, with 11 bases in the middle. CDR1 is SEHNR, CDR2 FQNEAQ, per germline (reference sequence). The CDR3 contains 13 residues. CDR3 region: CASGPSASYEQYF. The CDR3, as DNA: TGTGCCAGCGGCCCTAGCGCCTCCTACGAGCAGTACTTC.

Many counts were recorded for this clonotype. The rearrangement joins TRBV10-1 to TRBJ2-2; weak D call: TRBD2 (5 bases). Germline CDR1 and CDR2: WNHNN and SYGVQD (reference sequence). The CDR3 is 14 residues long. V lost 3 bases and J 5 bases, leaving 10 bases between the germline ends. The CDR3 loop reads CASSDPSYTGELFF. In DNA, the CDR3 is TGCGCCAGCAGTGACCCTAGCTATACCGGGGAGCTGTTTTTT.

This clonotype was picked up many times. This chain joins TRBV4-1 and TRBJ2-5, with TRBD2 identical over 7 bases. The CDR3 contains 15 residues. V dropped 4 bases and J dropped 2; count of bases not matched to a gene: 7. CDR1 is MGHRA, CDR2 YSYEKL, per germline. CDR3 loop: CASSRPGTTQETQYF. Here the CDR3 DNA reads TGCGCCAGCAGCCGACCTGGGACTACTCAAGAGACCCAGTACTTC.

This clonotype was detected a few times. The chain links TRBV18 to TRBJ2-7; unclear D gene. Trimming took 0 bases from V and 5 from J, leaving 11 bases between them. This CDR3 has 14 amino acids. Per germline, CDR1 KGHSH and CDR2 LQKENI. CDR3 sequence (DNA): TGTGCCAGCTCACCACCTTCTGCGGCTAACGAGCAGTACTTC. This gives the protein CASSPPSAANEQYF.

This clonotype has a count of ten or more. The chain employs TRBV6-1 and TRBJ1-3; no definite D call. The V gene lost 5 bases and the J gene lost 0 bases, with 11 bases spanning the gap. CDR1 and CDR2 from the germline V gene are MNHNS and SASEGT. This CDR3 region has 15 residues. DNA of the CDR3: TGTGCCAGCAGTCCTCCAGAGTCCTCTGGAAACACCATATATTTT. Residues: CASSPPESSGNTIYF.

The rearrangement joins TRBV7-9 to TRBJ1-1; maybe TRBD1 (5 bases). The germline V and J ends were trimmed by 6 bases and 3 bases, with 14 bases remaining between them. Germline V lookup: CDR1 SEHNR, CDR2 FQNEAQ (reference sequence). CDR3 length: 14 residues. This chain's CDR3 is CASSLVGVDTEAFF. The CDR3 region has the DNA TGTGCCAGCAGTTTGGTGGGGGTGGACACTGAAGCTTTCTTT. Full variable domain (missing parts from reference TRBV7-9 and TRBJ1-1): DTGVSQNPRHKITKRGQNVTFRCDPISEHNRLYWYRQTLGQGPEFLTYFQNEAQLEKSRLLSDRFSAERPKGSFSTLEIQRTEQGDSAMYLCASSLVGVDTEAFFGQGTRLTVV.

This clonotype has at least ten counts. The chain combines TRBV20-1 with TRBJ1-6; D is possibly TRBD1 (5 bases). Trimming removed 5 bases at V and 10 bases at J, with 18 bases between. In germline, CDR1 is DFQATT, CDR2 SNEGSKA (reference sequence). This CDR3 spans 14 amino acids. The CDR3 region is CSASNGGGRSPLHF. Written as DNA, the CDR3 is TGCAGTGCTTCAAACGGGGGTGGGCGGTCACCCCTCCACTTT.

This clonotype was detected ten times or more. The V call is TRBV7-2, the J call TRBJ1-1, with unresolved D. This CDR3 region has 15 residues. CDR1 is SGHTA and CDR2 is FQGNSA in the germline V gene. Trimming stripped 0 bases from V and 1 base from J, with 9 bases between. The CDR3 coding sequence is TGTGCCAGCAGCTTAGCGGCTAACTCGAACACTGAAGCTTTCTTT. Its translation is CASSLAANSNTEAFF.

The V call is TRBV20-1, the J call TRBJ1-1, with TRBD1 as a possible D gene (6 bases). The CDR3 consists of 13 residues. CDR1 and CDR2 from the germline V gene are DFQATT and SNEGSKA (reference sequence). V was shortened by 3 bases and J by 5 bases, with 13 bases between the two germline ends. In DNA form, the CDR3 reads TGCAGTGCTAGTGGGGGGGGCGGTACTGAAGCTTTCTTT. Translation gives CSASGGGGTEAFF.

This clonotype came up many times. This sequence joins TRBV3-1 and TRBJ1-2; 11 bases fit TRBD1. The germline gives CDR1 LGHDT, CDR2 YNNKEL (reference sequence). The CDR3 is 15 amino acids. The V and J ends lost 4 bases and 4 bases, in that order; junction bases with no gene match: 5. This CDR3 is CASSPGQGASYGYTF. The CDR3 region has the DNA TGTGCCAGCAGCCCCGGACAGGGGGCGAGCTATGGCTACACCTTC. Together with reference TRBV3-1 and TRBJ1-2, the CDR3 gives the full variable domain: DTAVSQTPKYLVTQMGNDKSIKCEQNLGHDTMYWYKQDSKKFLKIMFSYNNKELIINETVPNRFSPKSPDKAHLNLHINSLELGDSAVYFCASSPGQGASYGYTFGSGTRLTVV.